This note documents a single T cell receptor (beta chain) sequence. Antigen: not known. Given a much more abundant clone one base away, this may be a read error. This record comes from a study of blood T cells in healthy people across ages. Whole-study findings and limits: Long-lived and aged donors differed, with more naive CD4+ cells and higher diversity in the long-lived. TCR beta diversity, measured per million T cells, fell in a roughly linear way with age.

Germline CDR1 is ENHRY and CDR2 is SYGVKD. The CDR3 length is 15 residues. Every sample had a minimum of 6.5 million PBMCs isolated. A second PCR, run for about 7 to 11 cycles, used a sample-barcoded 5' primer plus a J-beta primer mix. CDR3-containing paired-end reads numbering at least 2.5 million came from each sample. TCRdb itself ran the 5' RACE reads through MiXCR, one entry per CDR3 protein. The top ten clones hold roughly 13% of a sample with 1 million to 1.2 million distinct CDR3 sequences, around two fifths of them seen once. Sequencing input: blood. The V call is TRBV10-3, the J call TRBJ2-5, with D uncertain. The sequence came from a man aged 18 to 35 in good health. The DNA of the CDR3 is TGTGTCATCAGTGAGTCCCCATCTCGACAAGAGACCCAGTACTTC. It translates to CVISESPSRQETQYF.